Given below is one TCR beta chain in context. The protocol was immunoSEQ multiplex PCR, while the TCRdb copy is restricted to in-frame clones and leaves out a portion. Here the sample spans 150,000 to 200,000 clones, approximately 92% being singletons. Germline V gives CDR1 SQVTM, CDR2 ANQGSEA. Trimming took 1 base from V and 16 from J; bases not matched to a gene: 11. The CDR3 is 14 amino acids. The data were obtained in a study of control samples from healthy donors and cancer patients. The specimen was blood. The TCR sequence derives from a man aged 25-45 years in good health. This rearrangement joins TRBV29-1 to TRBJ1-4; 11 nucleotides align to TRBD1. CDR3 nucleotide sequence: TGCAGCGTTGAAGCTCCTCGGGACAGGGGGGAGCGGTTTTTT. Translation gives CSVEAPRDRGERFF.